Listed below are T cell receptor beta chains from one sample, sequenced in a study of CD8+ T cells in alopecia areata. The assay was immunoSEQ multiplex PCR, and TCRdb's table has in-frame clones only and misses some. This table has roughly 60,000 clones, 44% appearing once. Sequenced sample: NKG2D-low CD8+ T cells sorted from blood. All receptors come from a human donor with alopecia areata. The CDR3 runs from the conserved cysteine through the conserved F or W. D genes are given only for firm matches. Some rows mark clone size as missing; the rest say once, few, many or name a class of expanded clone.

clone_size,j_call,d_call,v_call,cdr3_aa,cdr3_nt
NA,TRBJ2-5,TRBD2,TRBV7-3,CASSRGLAGTSETQYF,TGTGCCAGCAGCCGCGGACTAGCGGGGACATCGGAGACCCAGTACTTC
NA,TRBJ2-2,NA,TRBV9,CASSADQGPNTGELFF,TGTGCCAGCAGCGCGGACCAGGGACCGAACACCGGGGAGCTGTTTTTT
NA,TRBJ2-3,NA,TRBV27,CASRAWDATTDTQYF,TGTGCCAGCAGGGCCTGGGACGCCACAACAGATACGCAGTATTTT
NA,TRBJ2-5,TRBD2,TRBV4-1,CASSPAGGYQETQYF,TGCGCCAGCAGCCCAGCGGGAGGGTACCAAGAGACCCAGTACTTC
few,TRBJ2-7,NA,TRBV29-1,CSVDRVEGEQYF,TGCAGCGTTGATCGGGTGGAAGGCGAGCAGTACTTC
few,TRBJ1-3,NA,TRBV29-1,CSVLSGNTIYF,TGCAGCGTCTTATCTGGAAACACCATATATTTT
NA,TRBJ2-2,TRBD1,TRBV5-6,CASSFSTGQGTGELFF,TGTGCCAGCAGCTTCTCGACAGGGCAGGGCACCGGGGAGCTGTTTTTT
few,TRBJ2-5,TRBD1,TRBV7-9,CASSLATGTGEETQYF,TGTGCCAGCAGCTTAGCCACCGGGACAGGGGAAGAGACCCAGTACTTC
NA,TRBJ2-7,TRBD1,TRBV5-6,CASSYDTGANPYEQYF,TGTGCCAGCAGCTACGACACAGGGGCGAATCCCTACGAGCAGTACTTC
NA,TRBJ1-2,NA,TRBV2,CASSEGGSDGYTF,TGTGCCAGCAGTGAGGGGGGGTCCGATGGCTACACCTTC
NA,TRBJ2-5,NA,TRBV7-9,CASSPPEETQYF,TGTGCCAGCAGCCCCCCGGAGGAGACCCAGTACTTC
NA,TRBJ2-3,NA,TRBV5-6,CASSSIDLAFADTQYF,TGTGCCAGCAGCTCGATCGATCTAGCATTCGCAGATACGCAGTATTTT
NA,TRBJ2-2,NA,TRBV29-1,CSVEGRGDHGTGELFF,TGCAGCGTTGAGGGCCGCGGGGACCATGGCACCGGGGAGCTGTTTTTT
NA,TRBJ1-1,TRBD1,TRBV27,CASSSRDRGPEAFF,TGTGCCAGCAGTTCTCGGGACAGGGGCCCTGAAGCTTTCTTT
NA,TRBJ2-1,NA,TRBV7-9,CASSLGPGTYNEQFF,TGTGCCAGCAGCTTAGGGCCGGGCACCTACAATGAGCAGTTCTTC
few,TRBJ2-1,TRBD2,TRBV19,CASSPLAGGNEQFF,TGTGCCAGTAGTCCCTTAGCGGGGGGCAATGAGCAGTTCTTC
NA,TRBJ1-2,NA,TRBV29-1,CSVWKASGYTF,TGCAGCGTATGGAAGGCGAGTGGCTACACCTTC
NA,TRBJ2-7,TRBD1,TRBV5-6,CASSFGTGGGEQYF,TGTGCCAGCAGCTTCGGGACAGGGGGAGGTGAGCAGTACTTC
many,TRBJ2-6,NA,TRBV7-6,CASSLIFSGANVLTF,TGTGCCAGCAGTTTGATATTCTCTGGGGCCAACGTCCTGACTTTC
many,TRBJ2-3,NA,TRBV10-1,CASSEVGRDTQYF,TGCGCCAGCAGTGAGGTGGGGCGAGATACGCAGTATTTT
few,TRBJ2-7,NA,TRBV29-1,CSVLASAYEQYF,TGCAGCGTCCTCGCGTCGGCGTACGAGCAGTACTTC
NA,TRBJ2-1,NA,TRBV5-6,CASRGLGKQFF,TGTGCCAGCAGGGGGCTCGGGAAGCAGTTCTTC
NA,TRBJ2-1,NA,TRBV5-1,CASSLARAPYNEQFF,TGCGCCAGCAGCTTGGCCAGGGCCCCCTACAATGAGCAGTTCTTC
NA,TRBJ1-1,NA,TRBV14,CASSPDRAFF,TGTGCCAGCAGCCCGGACAGAGCTTTCTTT
few,TRBJ1-1,NA,TRBV29-1,CSILQGNTEAFF,TGCAGCATACTACAGGGGAACACTGAAGCTTTCTTT
NA,TRBJ2-2,NA,TRBV27,CASSISTGEVTGELFF,TGTGCCAGCAGTATTTCGACAGGAGAAGTCACCGGGGAGCTGTTTTTT
NA,TRBJ1-2,TRBD1,TRBV29-1,CSAPSNGQGRHGYTF,TGCAGCGCGCCGAGTAACGGACAGGGGCGGCATGGCTACACCTTC
few,TRBJ1-1,NA,TRBV4-3,CASSPALNTEAFF,TGCGCCAGCAGCCCGGCCTTGAACACTGAAGCTTTCTTT